The 25 T cell receptor beta chains reported below all come from one sample, sequenced in a study of metastatic and nonmetastatic thyroid tumors. Not a single patient had been given any form of treatment at any point before undergoing thyroid surgery. Using MiXCR, TCRdb re-called clones from the PCR reads. The repertoire has around 15,000 clones, 20% to 30% of them found once; the top ten carry roughly 20%. Source material: tumor tissue. The receptors were gathered from a female donor with papillary thyroid cancer or a benign thyroid nodule (not recorded which). Some clones in this sample may be carry-over from other donors' samples.

The chain couples TRBV10-3 to TRBJ2-7; TRBD2 matches 12 bases. Germline V gives CDR1 ENHRY, CDR2 SYGVKD. CDR3 length: 16 amino acids. After removal of 9 bases from V and 4 bases from J, the junction contained 13 bases not matched to a gene. CDR3 in amino acids: CAISSLTSGRVYEQYF. CDR3 nucleotide sequence: TGTGCCATATCGAGCCTGACTAGCGGGAGAGTTTACGAGCAGTACTTC.

This chain connects TRBV30 to TRBJ2-2; D is unresolved. Trimming cost V 0 bases and J 8 bases, with 10 bases left between them. This CDR3 spans 13 amino acids. Germline CDR1 and CDR2: GTSNPN and SVGIG (reference sequence). CDR3 nucleotides: TGTGCCTGGAGTGTACTGATTCTAGGGGAGCTGTTTTTT. The encoded protein is CAWSVLILGELFF. The entire variable domain, with the rest obtained from reference TRBV30 and TRBJ2-2, is as follows: SQTIHQWPATLVQPVGSPLSLECTVEGTSNPNLYWYRQAAGRGLQLLFYSVGIGQISSEVPQNLSASRPQDRQFILSSKKLLLSDSGFYLCAWSVLILGELFFGEGSRLTVL.

This clone was seen a few times. The V gene is TRBV6-5, the J gene TRBJ1-2; perhaps TRBD1 as D (5 bases). CDR3 length equals 14 residues. V was pared by 5 bases and J by 9 bases, with 19 bases between. Germline CDR1 MNHEY, CDR2 SVGAGI. The CDR3 sequence is CASSNDQVGGRYTF. The CDR3 bases are TGTGCCAGCAGTAACGACCAGGTTGGGGGTCGCTACACCTTC.

At least ten counts were recorded for this clone. This specimen includes other DNA sequences encoding the same CDR3. V usage is TRBV7-2 and J usage is TRBJ2-5; D is unresolved. There are 13 residues in the CDR3. With 4 bases removed from V and 5 bases from J, the gap between germline ends came to 11 bases. From germline, CDR1 is SGHTA and CDR2 FQGNSA. CDR3 bases: TGTGCCAGCAGCTCTAGTAATATGGAGACCCAGTACTTC. Protein: CASSSSNMETQYF.

The V call is TRBV12-3 or TRBV12-4, the J call TRBJ2-7, with D possibly being TRBD1 (6 bases). The V gene lost 4 bases and the J gene lost 0 bases, with 16 bases spanning the gap. This CDR3 is 16 amino acids long. The CDR3 DNA reads TGTGCCAGCAGTTCTAGGACAGTAGGGAGCTCCTACGAGCAGTACTTC. This gives the protein CASSSRTVGSSYEQYF.

The sample holds many counts of this clone. The CDR3 protein is CASSSGALNTEAFF. CDR3 in DNA: TGTGCCAGCAGCTCAGGGGCCCTGAACACTGAAGCTTTCTTT. The rearrangement uses TRBV5-6 and TRBJ1-1, with a tentative D call TRBD1 (6 bases). V was pared by 3 bases and J by 0 bases, with 9 bases between. The germline gives CDR1 SGHDT, CDR2 YYEEEE. This CDR3 is 14 amino acids long. The full variable domain, in which reference TRBV5-6 and TRBJ1-1 provide the parts outside the CDR3, is DAGVTQSPTHLIKTRGQQVTLRCSPKSGHDTVSWYQQALGQGPQFIFQYYEEEERQRGNFPDRFSGHQFPNYSSELNVNALLLGDSALYLCASSSGALNTEAFFGQGTRLTVV.

This clone was observed a handful of times. The chain recombines TRBV27 with TRBJ2-7; TRBD1 might be the D (6 bases). The length of the CDR3 is 13 residues. CDR1 is MNHEY, CDR2 SMNVEV, per germline (reference sequence). Trimming shortened V by 3 bases and J by 3 bases, and 9 bases separated the two germline ends. In nucleotides, the CDR3 is TGTGCCAGCAGTTTCGTGACAGGCTACGAGCAGTACTTC. Protein sequence: CASSFVTGYEQYF.

In its sample, this clone was seen many times. The chain couples TRBV6-1 to TRBJ2-3; D not resolved. The germline V and J ends were trimmed by 6 bases and 6 bases, with 7 bases remaining between them. The CDR3 sequence is 11 residues long. Germline-derived CDR1 and CDR2 are MNHNS and SASEGT. Here the CDR3 DNA reads TGTGCCAGCAGGACCAAGGATACGCAGTATTTT. Encoded protein: CASRTKDTQYF.

This clone came up many times. This sample includes further DNA sequences coding for the same CDR3. V gene TRBV12-3 or TRBV12-4 combines with J gene TRBJ1-1, with D possibly being TRBD1 (5 bases). V lost 3 bases to trimming and J lost 4 bases, with 9 bases between them. The CDR3 is 13 amino acids. The CDR3 sequence is CASSLRGGTEAFF. The CDR3 DNA reads TGTGCCAGCAGTTTGAGGGGAGGCACTGAAGCTTTCTTT.

This clone was detected only a few times. A read error is possible here, since a much larger clone lies one base away. V is TRBV10-3 and J is TRBJ2-3; D could derive from TRBD1 or TRBD2 (5 bases each). The CDR3 runs to 14 residues. Germline assignment: CDR1 ENHRY and CDR2 SYGVKD. The CDR3 spells CAISEGASTDKQYF. In nucleotides, the CDR3 is TGTGCCATCAGTGAGGGGGCTAGCACAGATAAGCAGTATTTT.

This clone was counted between two and nine times. The chain employs TRBV2 and TRBJ2-5; D is unresolved. The V end was cut by 7 bases, the J end by 2 bases, with 17 bases between. There are 15 residues in the CDR3. CDR1 SNHLY and CDR2 FYNNEI come from the germline V gene. The CDR3 nucleotides are TGTGCCAGCAACCGTCGTTCAGAAAAGCAAGAGACCCAGTACTTC. It specifies CASNRRSEKQETQYF.

This clone was seen repeatedly, ten times or more. The CDR3 coding sequence is TGTGCCAGCAGCTTAATCCCAGGGGGCCGAGAGACCCAGTACTTC. Encoded protein: CASSLIPGGRETQYF. The chain uses TRBV7-3 and TRBJ2-5, with 8 bases fitting TRBD1. The CDR3 contains 15 residues. V trimming: 1 base; J trimming: 4 bases; junction bases outside the gene matches: 5. From germline, CDR1 is SGHTA and CDR2 FQGTGA.

In its sample, this clone was seen a few times. The chain couples TRBV24-1 to TRBJ1-5, with D perhaps TRBD1 (5 bases). This CDR3 has 14 residues. V lost 3 bases to trimming and J lost 7 bases, with 12 bases between them. CDR1 is KGHDR and CDR2 is SFDVKD in the germline V gene. The CDR3, as DNA: TGTGCCACCAGTGATGGCTCAGGGTCCCAGCCCCAGCATTTT. Translated, it gives CATSDGSGSQPQHF.

The chain combines TRBV7-9 with TRBJ2-2, with D unclear. In germline, CDR1 is SEHNR, CDR2 FQNEAQ (reference sequence). With 5 bases removed from V and 6 bases from J, the gap between germline ends came to 16 bases. The length of the CDR3 is 15 residues. The DNA for the CDR3 is TGTGCCAGCAGCGCCCCTGACATGGCGTCCGGGGAGCTGTTTTTT. Translated: CASSAPDMASGELFF.

This clone was found a few times. This chain joins TRBV6-2 or TRBV6-3 and TRBJ2-1; no firm D call. The germline V gene has CDR1 MNHEY and CDR2 SVGEGT. The ends were cut back, 9 bases at V and 0 bases at J, with 15 bases in the middle. The CDR3 runs 15 residues. The CDR3 spells CASLLYPGSYNEQFF. CDR3 bases: TGTGCCAGTCTTCTTTACCCGGGCTCCTACAATGAGCAGTTCTTC.

CDR3 nucleotides: TGTGCCAGCAGCCAGGGGAGCGTAGTAAACACAGATACGCAGTATTTT. Its protein is CASSQGSVVNTDTQYF. The chain employs TRBV11-1 and TRBJ2-3; D is possibly TRBD1 (6 bases). Germline CDR1 is SGHAT and CDR2 is FQDESV (reference sequence). V lost 5 bases and J 2 bases, leaving 17 bases between the germline ends. This CDR3 has 16 amino acids.

J is TRBJ2-2 and V is TRBV6-2 or TRBV6-3, with 10 bases identical to TRBD1. V lost 4 bases and J lost 17; bases outside the gene matches: 19. The CDR3 sequence is 16 residues long. The germline gives CDR1 MNHEY, CDR2 SVGEGT. The CDR3 bases are TGTGCCAGCAGTTGGGGAGGACAGGGGGGCGCCGGGGAGCCTTTTTTT. Its protein product is CASSWGGQGGAGEPFF.

Ten or more counts support this clone. Written as DNA, the CDR3 is TGTGCCAGCAGCTCCGGGACAGGGAACACTGAAGCTTTCTTT. Its protein product is CASSSGTGNTEAFF. This rearrangement joins TRBV7-6 to TRBJ1-1; 8 nucleotides line up with TRBD1. V lost 4 bases to trimming and J lost 1 base; unmatched junction nucleotides: 2. Per the germline V gene, CDR1 is SGHVS and CDR2 is FNYEAQ. CDR3 length: 14 residues.

This clone was found a few times. V usage is TRBV6-1 and J usage is TRBJ2-5; 10 bases map to TRBD2. The V segment lost 7 bases and the J segment 4 bases; nucleotides outside the gene matches: 12. The germline V gene has CDR1 MNHNS and CDR2 SASEGT. This CDR3 is built from 16 residues. CDR3 amino acids: CASNSPERGGLETQYF. The CDR3 DNA reads as TGTGCCAGCAACTCTCCCGAGCGGGGGGGCCTAGAGACCCAGTACTTC.

This clone came up a few times. A much larger clone differs from this one at a single base, so this may be a read error. DNA for the CDR3: TGTGCCATCAGTGAAGCGCACAGGGCCGGAGAAAAACTGTTTTTT. Protein sequence: CAISEAHRAGEKLFF. The chain is built from TRBV2 and TRBJ1-4, with D maybe TRBD1 (6 bases). The CDR3 covers 15 residues. From germline, CDR1 is SNHLY and CDR2 FYNNEI.

This clone was seen a single time. The gene calls are TRBV30 and TRBJ2-7; no clear D. Trimming stripped 4 bases from V and 1 base from J, with 14 bases between. The V gene's germline CDR1 is GTSNPN and CDR2 SVGIG (reference sequence). The CDR3 is 14 residues long. This CDR3 reads CAWKRPQESYEQYF. For the CDR3, the DNA is TGTGCCTGGAAGAGGCCTCAAGAATCCTACGAGCAGTACTTC.

This clone was picked up many times. The gene calls are TRBV3-1 and TRBJ2-1; D unresolved. The CDR3 spans 14 residues. V dropped 0 bases and J dropped 8 bases, with 11 bases sitting between them. CDR1 is LGHDT and CDR2 is YNNKEL in the germline V gene (reference sequence). In DNA, the CDR3 is TGTGCCAGCAGCCAAGATTTCGTGGTCGATGAGCAGTTCTTC. Encoded protein: CASSQDFVVDEQFF.

The chain recombines TRBV20-1 with TRBJ1-2; 9 bases map to TRBD1. This CDR3 comprises 15 residues. Germline trimming cut 0 bases from V and 2 bases from J; bases unmatched to any gene: 4. Germline loops: CDR1 DFQATT, CDR2 SNEGSKA (reference sequence). CDR3 sequence reads: CSARETGGANYGYTF. The CDR3, as DNA: TGCAGTGCTAGAGAAACAGGGGGCGCAAACTATGGCTACACCTTC.

As for this clone: This may come from a read error, since a much larger clone is one base off. The chain is built from TRBV5-1 and TRBJ2-3, with 7 bases lining up with TRBD2. The germline gives CDR1 SGHRS, CDR2 YFSETQ. Trimming at V came to 4 bases and at J to 7 bases, leaving 6 bases not matched to a gene. The length of the CDR3 is 13 residues. CDR3 loop: CASSAGTKYTQYF. The CDR3 DNA sequence: TGCGCCAGCAGCGCCGGGACTAAATATACGCAGTATTTT. The variable domain in full, completed from reference TRBV5-1 and TRBJ2-3, reads KAGVTQTPRYLIKTRGQQVTLSCSPISGHRSVSWYQQTPGQGLQFLFEYFSETQRNKGNFPGRFSGRQFSNSRSEMNVSTLELGDSALYLCASSAGTKYTQYFGPGTRLTVL.

This clone showed up just a few times. CDR3 in amino acids: CASSLLAGGTDTQYF. The CDR3 region has the DNA TGTGCCAGCAGCCTTCTAGCTGGGGGCACAGATACGCAGTATTTT. The chain carries TRBV6-1 and TRBJ2-3; weak D call: TRBD2 (5 bases). V gave up 6 bases and J gave up 1 base, with 14 bases separating them. The CDR3 is 15 amino acids. Germline V gives CDR1 MNHNS, CDR2 SASEGT.